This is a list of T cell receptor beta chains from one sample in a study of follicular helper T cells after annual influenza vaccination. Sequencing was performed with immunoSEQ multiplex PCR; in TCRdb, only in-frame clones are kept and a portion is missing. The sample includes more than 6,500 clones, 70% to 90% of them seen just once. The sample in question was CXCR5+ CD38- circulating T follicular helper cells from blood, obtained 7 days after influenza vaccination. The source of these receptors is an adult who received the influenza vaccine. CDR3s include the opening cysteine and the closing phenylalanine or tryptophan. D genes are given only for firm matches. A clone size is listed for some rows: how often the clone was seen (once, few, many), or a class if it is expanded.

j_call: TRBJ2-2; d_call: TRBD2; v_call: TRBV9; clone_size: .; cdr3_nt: TGTGCCAGCAGCGTGGGACTAGCGGAATTCGGGGAGCTGTTTTTT; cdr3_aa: CASSVGLAEFGELFF
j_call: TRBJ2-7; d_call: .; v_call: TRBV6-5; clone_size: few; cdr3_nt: TGTGCCAGCAGCGACCGGGACCCGACCTACGAGCAGTACTTC; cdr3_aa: CASSDRDPTYEQYF
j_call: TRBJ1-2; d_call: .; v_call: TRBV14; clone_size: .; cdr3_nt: TGTGCCAGCAGCCGGGACGATAATGGCTACACCTTC; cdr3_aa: CASSRDDNGYTF
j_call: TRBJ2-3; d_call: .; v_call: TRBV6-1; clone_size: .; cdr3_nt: TGTGCCAGCAGTGAATCTTGGGGGGCTAGGACAGATACGCAGTATTTT; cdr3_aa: CASSESWGARTDTQYF
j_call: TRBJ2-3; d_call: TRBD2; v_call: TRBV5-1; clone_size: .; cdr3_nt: TGCGCCAGCAGCCCACGGGGTAGCGGGGTTGATTTTTCGGATACGCAGTATTTT; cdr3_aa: CASSPRGSGVDFSDTQYF
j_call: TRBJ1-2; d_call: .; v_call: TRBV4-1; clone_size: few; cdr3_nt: TGCGCCAGCAGCCTGGCGAGTATACCTACTAACTATGGCTACACCTTC; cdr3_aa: CASSLASIPTNYGYTF
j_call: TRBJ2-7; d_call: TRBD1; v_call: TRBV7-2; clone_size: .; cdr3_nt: TGTGCCAGCAGCTTAGGAGGGGGACAGGGGGGTTTAGGGCAGTACTTC; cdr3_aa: CASSLGGGQGGLGQYF
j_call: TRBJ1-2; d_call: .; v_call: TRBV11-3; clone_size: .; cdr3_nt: TGTGCCAGCAGCTTAGACAAGAGGGCCTACACCTTC; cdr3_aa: CASSLDKRAYTF
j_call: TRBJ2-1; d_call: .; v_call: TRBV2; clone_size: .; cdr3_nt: TGTGCCAGCAGCGGGAGACTCGGTTCCTACAATGAGCAGTTCTTC; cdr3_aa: CASSGRLGSYNEQFF
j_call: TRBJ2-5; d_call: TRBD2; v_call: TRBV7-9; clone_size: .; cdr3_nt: TGTGCCAGCAGCTCCTTTAGCGGGGCCGTTCGAGAGACCCAGTACTTC; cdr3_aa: CASSSFSGAVRETQYF
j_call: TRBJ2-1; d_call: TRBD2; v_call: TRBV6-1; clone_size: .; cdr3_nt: TGTGCCAGCAGTGAATGGGCGGGGGTCTACAATGAGCAGTTCTTC; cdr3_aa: CASSEWAGVYNEQFF
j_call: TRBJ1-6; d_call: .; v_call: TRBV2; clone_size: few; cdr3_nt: TGTGCCAGCGCCGGGACTCAGTCTATCCCCCTCCACTTT; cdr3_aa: CASAGTQSIPLHF
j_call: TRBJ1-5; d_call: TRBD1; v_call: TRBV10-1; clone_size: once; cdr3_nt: TGCGCCAGCAGTCGGGACAGGTGGGTAATTCAGCCCCAGCATTTT; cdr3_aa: CASSRDRWVIQPQHF
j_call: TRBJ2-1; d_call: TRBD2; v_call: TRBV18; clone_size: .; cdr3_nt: TGTGCCAGCTCAACCGGGACTAGCGGCTGGGGGCAGTTCTTC; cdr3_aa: CASSTGTSGWGQFF
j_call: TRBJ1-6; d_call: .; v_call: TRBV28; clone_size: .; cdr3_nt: TGTGCCAGCAGTGCGAGGGTTTATTCACCCCTCCACTTT; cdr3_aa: CASSARVYSPLHF
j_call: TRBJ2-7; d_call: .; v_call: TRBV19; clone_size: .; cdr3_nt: TGTGCCGCCCGGGGTTTAATTACCGAGCAGTACTTC; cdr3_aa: CAARGLITEQYF
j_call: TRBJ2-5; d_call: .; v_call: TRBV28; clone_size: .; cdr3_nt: TGTGCCAGCAGTTTGGGGTTACAAGAGACCCAGTACTTC; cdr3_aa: CASSLGLQETQYF
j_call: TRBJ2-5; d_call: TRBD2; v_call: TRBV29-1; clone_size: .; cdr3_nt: TGCAGCGGGACCGGGACTAGACAGACCCAGTACTTC; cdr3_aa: CSGTGTRQTQYF
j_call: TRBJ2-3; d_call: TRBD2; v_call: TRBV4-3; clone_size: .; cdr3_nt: TGCGCCAGCAGGCGCGGGGGGGACACAGATACGCAGTATTTT; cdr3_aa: CASRRGGDTDTQYF
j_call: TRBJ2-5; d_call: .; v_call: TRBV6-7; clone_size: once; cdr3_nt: TGTGCCAGCAGTGCCCCCCCGCTACCGGAACGAGAGACCCAGTACTTC; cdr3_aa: CASSAPPLPERETQYF
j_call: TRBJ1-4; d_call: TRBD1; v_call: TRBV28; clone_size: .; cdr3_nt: TGTGCCAGCTCAAAGGGGGACAGCAATGAAAAACTGTTTTTT; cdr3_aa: CASSKGDSNEKLFF
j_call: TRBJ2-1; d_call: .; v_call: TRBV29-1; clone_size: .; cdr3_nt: TGCAGCGTTGAAGGTTTAGGGACCGAACCTTACAATGAGCAGTTCTTC; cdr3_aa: CSVEGLGTEPYNEQFF
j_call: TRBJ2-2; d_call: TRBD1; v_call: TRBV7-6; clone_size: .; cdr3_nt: TGTGCCAGCAGCTTAGTCCCACCGGGACAGGGGAACACCGGGGAGCTGTTTTTT; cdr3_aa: CASSLVPPGQGNTGELFF
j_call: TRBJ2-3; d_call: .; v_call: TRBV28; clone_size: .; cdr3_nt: TGTGCCAGTGCCTCTAGCGGCACAGATACGCAGTATTTT; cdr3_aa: CASASSGTDTQYF